The rows below give T cell receptor beta chains drawn from one sample of a study of human T cells and chemical hapten exposure. TCRdb itself ran the RACE reads through MiXCR, one entry per CDR3 protein. The sample lists tens of thousands of distinct CDR3 sequences, 10% occurring once. Material: whole blood, obtained in connection with sensitization to the hapten diphenylcyclopropenone (DPC). The receptors shown here come from a woman in her 50s with alopecia areata. Some clones in this sample may be carry-over from other donors' samples. CDR3s include the opening cysteine and the closing phenylalanine or tryptophan. The order of the fields is J gene, clone size, D gene, V gene, CDR3 protein, CDR3 DNA. D genes are given only for firm matches. The size of a clone is reported for some rows only, either as once, few or many, or as a class for expanded clones.

J gene: TRBJ1-5; clone size: few; D gene: TRBD1; V gene: TRBV20-1; CDR3 protein: CSATDRRTNQPQHF; CDR3 DNA: TGCAGTGCCACGGACAGGCGAACAAATCAGCCCCAGCATTTT
J gene: TRBJ1-6; clone size: few; D gene: NA; V gene: TRBV7-2; CDR3 protein: CASSLGPGDNSPLHF; CDR3 DNA: TGTGCCAGCAGCTTAGGACCCGGAGATAATTCACCCCTCCACTTT
J gene: TRBJ1-5; clone size: few; D gene: NA; V gene: TRBV28; CDR3 protein: CASSFGQGFQPQHF; CDR3 DNA: TGTGCCAGCAGTTTCGGCCAGGGGTTTCAGCCCCAGCATTTT
J gene: TRBJ2-6; clone size: many; D gene: NA; V gene: TRBV29-1; CDR3 protein: CSVAPDSGANVLTF; CDR3 DNA: TGCAGCGTTGCACCTGACTCTGGGGCCAACGTCCTGACTTTC
J gene: TRBJ1-2; clone size: few; D gene: NA; V gene: TRBV3-1; CDR3 protein: CASSQAGQNYGYTF; CDR3 DNA: TGTGCCAGCAGCCAGGCTGGACAGAACTATGGCTACACCTTC
J gene: TRBJ2-5; clone size: many; D gene: NA; V gene: TRBV4-3; CDR3 protein: CASSRNALTGQETQYF; CDR3 DNA: TGCGCCAGCAGCCGCAACGCCCTCACGGGGCAAGAGACCCAGTACTTC
J gene: TRBJ2-1; clone size: few; D gene: NA; V gene: TRBV29-1; CDR3 protein: CSVEDRSWRDEQFF; CDR3 DNA: TGCAGCGTTGAAGATAGGAGTTGGAGGGATGAGCAGTTCTTC
J gene: TRBJ2-7; clone size: many; D gene: NA; V gene: TRBV2; CDR3 protein: CASSDGPAGLSYEQYF; CDR3 DNA: TGTGCCAGCAGTGATGGGCCAGCGGGCCTCTCCTACGAGCAGTACTTC
J gene: TRBJ1-1; clone size: many; D gene: NA; V gene: TRBV18; CDR3 protein: CASSLGGAGTEAFF; CDR3 DNA: TGTGCCAGCTCTCTAGGGGGGGCGGGCACTGAAGCTTTCTTT
J gene: TRBJ1-1; clone size: few; D gene: NA; V gene: TRBV7-6; CDR3 protein: CASSLGAGARTEAFF; CDR3 DNA: TGTGCCAGCAGCTTAGGGGCAGGGGCGAGGACTGAAGCTTTCTTT
J gene: TRBJ1-5; clone size: few; D gene: TRBD1; V gene: TRBV23-1; CDR3 protein: CASSQLGQSQPQHF; CDR3 DNA: TGCGCCAGCAGTCAGCTGGGACAGTCTCAGCCCCAGCATTTT
J gene: TRBJ2-1; clone size: NA; D gene: NA; V gene: TRBV29-1; CDR3 protein: CSVGTPDHEQFF; CDR3 DNA: TGCAGCGTAGGGACTCCCGACCATGAGCAGTTCTTC
J gene: TRBJ2-1; clone size: NA; D gene: TRBD2; V gene: TRBV2; CDR3 protein: CASSILAGAYNEQFF; CDR3 DNA: TGTGCCAGCAGTATTCTAGCGGGGGCCTACAATGAGCAGTTCTTC
J gene: TRBJ1-6; clone size: many; D gene: TRBD1; V gene: TRBV12-3/TRBV12-4; CDR3 protein: CASRPDRVSYNSPLHF; CDR3 DNA: TGTGCCAGCAGACCTGACAGGGTGTCCTATAATTCACCCCTCCACTTT
J gene: TRBJ2-1; clone size: NA; D gene: TRBD2; V gene: TRBV3-1; CDR3 protein: CASRASGRDNEQFF; CDR3 DNA: TGTGCCAGCAGAGCGAGCGGGAGAGACAATGAGCAGTTCTTC
J gene: TRBJ1-1; clone size: many; D gene: NA; V gene: TRBV28; CDR3 protein: CASTPGHRSLNTEAFF; CDR3 DNA: TGTGCCAGCACCCCGGGACACAGGTCCCTGAACACTGAAGCTTTCTTT
J gene: TRBJ2-3; clone size: few; D gene: NA; V gene: TRBV21-1; CDR3 protein: CASSKATASGSTDTQYF; CDR3 DNA: TGTGCCAGCAGCAAGGCGACGGCTAGCGGAAGCACAGATACGCAGTATTTT
J gene: TRBJ1-6; clone size: many; D gene: NA; V gene: TRBV14; CDR3 protein: CASSPQEWNSPLHF; CDR3 DNA: TGTGCCAGCAGCCCCCAGGAATGGAATTCACCCCTCCACTTT